These 22 T cell receptor beta chains were all obtained from the same sample, sequenced in a study of blood T cell repertoires in COVID-19. Some clones are missing from TCRdb's copy, which holds only in-frame ones; the method was immunoSEQ multiplex PCR. Counted here are about 300,000 clones, under 90% occurring once; the ten biggest clones make up 8% to 13%. The sequencing input was PBMCs or T cells enriched from blood (not recorded which). The receptor set was obtained from a young woman who had recovered from COVID-19.

The chain couples TRBV24-1 to TRBJ2-1; 9 bases are shared with TRBD2. The CDR3 has 14 amino acids. V lost 1 base to trimming and J lost 10 bases; unmatched junction nucleotides: 4. The germline gives CDR1 KGHDR, CDR2 SFDVKD. CDR3 nucleotides: TGTGCCACCAGTGATTTCGGACTAGCGCCCGAGCAGTTCTTC. This gives the protein CATSDFGLAPEQFF.

V is TRBV12-3 or TRBV12-4 and J is TRBJ2-1; perhaps TRBD2 as D (6 bases). V dropped 5 bases and J dropped 10 bases, with 12 bases sitting between them. This CDR3 has 12 amino acids. CDR3 nucleotide sequence: TGTGCCAGCAGTGGGGGACTGGGGGAGCAGTTCTTC. This encodes CASSGGLGEQFF.

The chain joins TRBV4-2 to TRBJ1-2; D not certain. This CDR3 is built from 14 residues. Trimming shortened V by 0 bases and J by 7 bases, and 12 bases separated the two germline ends. Germline lookup yields CDR1 LGHNA and CDR2 YNFKEQ. CDR3 residues: CASSQDSSYLGYTF. CDR3 DNA sequence: TGTGCCAGCAGCCAAGATTCCAGTTACCTTGGCTACACCTTC.

This clone appeared many times. This rearrangement joins TRBV6-1 to TRBJ1-3; possibly TRBD1 for D (6 bases). The length of the CDR3 is 15 residues. Germline V lookup: CDR1 MNHNS, CDR2 SASEGT. V lost 1 base to trimming and J lost 0 bases, with 7 bases between them. The CDR3 DNA reads as TGTGCCAGCAGTGAAGAAGGGGGCTCTGGAAACACCATATATTTT. Translating gives CASSEEGGSGNTIYF.

This clone was recorded only once. The chain carries TRBV18 and TRBJ2-1, with no clear D. The germline gives CDR1 KGHSH, CDR2 LQKENI. V gave up 3 bases and J gave up 2 bases, with 5 bases separating them. CDR3 length equals 13 residues. The CDR3: CASSPLPYNEQFF. The CDR3 DNA reads as TGTGCCAGCTCACCGCTACCCTACAATGAGCAGTTCTTC. Using reference TRBV18 and TRBJ2-1 for the parts outside the CDR3, the full variable domain is NAGVMQNPRHLVRRRGQEARLRCSPMKGHSHVYWYRQLPEEGLKFMVYLQKENIIDESGMPKERFSAEFPKEGPSILRIQQVVRGDSAAYFCASSPLPYNEQFFGPGTRLTVL.

The chain employs TRBV19 and TRBJ2-5; possible D gene TRBD2, 6 bases. V lost 0 bases and J lost 5, with 13 bases in between. The CDR3 has 15 amino acids. CDR1 and CDR2 (germline): LNHDA, SQIVND (reference sequence). CDR3 nucleotide sequence: TGTGCCAGTAGTATAGATTCGGAGGGCCGGGAGACCCAGTACTTC. This gives the protein CASSIDSEGRETQYF. The whole variable domain, filled in from reference TRBV19 and TRBJ2-5, reads DGGITQSPKYLFRKEGQNVTLSCEQNLNHDAMYWYRQDPGQGLRLIYYSQIVNDFQKGDIAEGYSVSREKKESFPLTVTSAQKNPTAFYLCASSIDSEGRETQYFGPGTRLLVL.

J is TRBJ2-1 and V is TRBV30, with TRBD2 matching 8 bases. The CDR3 totals 17 residues. From germline, CDR1 is GTSNPN and CDR2 SVGIG (reference sequence). The junction had 9 bases not matched to a gene; V was cut back by 2 bases and J by 0 bases. CDR3 amino acids: CAWSSAAGASSYNEQFF. The CDR3 DNA is TGTGCCTGGAGTTCCGCAGCGGGGGCGAGCTCCTACAATGAGCAGTTCTTC.

The chain has TRBV30 and TRBJ2-1; possibly TRBD1 for D (5 bases). Deletions cut 1 base from V and 7 bases from J, with 17 bases between. Germline assignment: CDR1 GTSNPN and CDR2 SVGIG (reference sequence). The CDR3 consists of 15 residues. The CDR3, as DNA: TGTGCCTGGAGTGGCGTAGGGGCAGGGTATAATGAGCAGTTCTTC. Translation: CAWSGVGAGYNEQFF.

This clone has only one observation. This chain joins TRBV19 and TRBJ2-5; TRBD1 matches at 7 bases. This CDR3 comprises 14 residues. Germline assignment: CDR1 LNHDA and CDR2 SQIVND (reference sequence). V shed 4 bases and J 4 bases; nucleotides not matched to a gene: 6. Written as DNA, the CDR3 is TGTGCCAGTAGTACTAAACAGGGGTCAGAGACCCAGTACTTC. It translates to CASSTKQGSETQYF.

V and J are TRBV29-1 and TRBJ1-6; D remains unclear. The V gene's germline CDR1 is SQVTM and CDR2 ANQGSEA. Trimming stripped 5 bases from V and 0 bases from J, with 11 bases between. The CDR3 length is 15 residues. This CDR3 is CSVLGGSSYNSPLHF. The CDR3 DNA is TGCAGCGTTCTGGGCGGGAGCTCCTATAATTCACCCCTCCACTTT.

This clone was recorded once. The CDR3 nucleotides are TGTGCCAGCGGGGGCCGACAGGGCGGTTCGGGAAACACCATATATTTT. Translating it yields CASGGRQGGSGNTIYF. V is TRBV28 and J is TRBJ1-3; 7 bases line up with TRBD1. Looked up from germline, CDR1 is MDHEN and CDR2 is SYDVKM. The trim removed 8 bases at V and 4 bases at J, leaving 14 bases unmatched. The CDR3 loop spans 16 amino acids.

V usage is TRBV30 and J usage is TRBJ2-7; 7 positions agree with TRBD2. Germline V gene data show CDR1 as GTSNPN and CDR2 as SVGIG (reference sequence). V lost 3 bases, J lost 3 bases, and 8 bases stayed unmatched. The CDR3 runs 14 residues. The CDR3 region is CAWSVGGVLYEQYF. The CDR3 DNA reads TGTGCCTGGAGCGTTGGGGGGGTCCTCTACGAGCAGTACTTC. Complete variable domain (other parts from reference TRBV30 and TRBJ2-7): SQTIHQWPATLVQPVGSPLSLECTVEGTSNPNLYWYRQAAGRGLQLLFYSVGIGQISSEVPQNLSASRPQDRQFILSSKKLLLSDSGFYLCAWSVGGVLYEQYFGPGTRLTVT.

This clone was observed a handful of times. The rearrangement joins TRBV3-1 (or the pseudogene TRBV3-2) to TRBJ1-1; D is perhaps TRBD1 (5 bases). V was clipped by 6 bases and J by 1 base, with 12 bases between them. The CDR3 is 14 residues long. CDR1 is LGHDT and CDR2 is YNNKEL in the germline V gene (reference sequence). The CDR3 spells CASRGNDRNTEAFF. CDR3 DNA: TGTGCCAGCAGAGGGAATGACAGGAACACTGAAGCTTTCTTT.

This chain links TRBV7-9 with TRBJ1-1, with D possibly being TRBD1 (5 bases). The CDR3 extends over 17 amino acids. V was pared by 2 bases and J by 3 bases, with 19 bases between. Germline lookup yields CDR1 SEHNR and CDR2 FQNEAQ (reference sequence). The CDR3 DNA is TGTGCCAGCAGCTTATCCCTACGGAGGGGAAGGGACACTGAAGCTTTCTTT. As protein: CASSLSLRRGRDTEAFF. The full variable domain, completed using reference TRBV7-9 and TRBJ1-1, is DTGVSQNPRHKITKRGQNVTFRCDPISEHNRLYWYRQTLGQGPEFLTYFQNEAQLEKSRLLSDRFSAERPKGSFSTLEIQRTEQGDSAMYLCASSLSLRRGRDTEAFFGQGTRLTVV.

Concerning this clone: This may be a read error: a much more frequent sequence differs by one nucleotide. This chain connects TRBV7-9 to TRBJ1-1; D is ambiguous. Trimming stripped 5 bases from V and 1 base from J, with 11 bases between. The CDR3 totals 14 residues. Per the germline V gene, CDR1 is SEHNR and CDR2 is FQNEAQ (reference sequence). The CDR3: CASSPLRGNTEAFF. The CDR3, as DNA: TGTGCCAGCAGCCCCTTGCGGGGGAACACTGAAGCTTTCTTT.

This clone was observed a handful of times. This chain links TRBV5-4 with TRBJ1-2; 8 positions agree with TRBD1. The junction had 11 bases not matched to a gene; V was cut back by 2 bases and J by 8 bases. Germline V gene sequence: CDR1 SGHNT, CDR2 YYREEE (reference sequence). The CDR3 is 15 amino acids. The CDR3, as DNA: TGTGCCAGCAGCTTCGGACAGGGAGAAGTCCGCGGCTACACCTTC. This translates into CASSFGQGEVRGYTF. Looking up the rest from reference TRBV5-4 and TRBJ1-2 gives the full variable domain: ETGVTQSPTHLIKTRGQQVTLRCSSQSGHNTVSWYQQALGQGPQFIFQYYREEENGRGNFPPRFSGLQFPNYSSELNVNALELDDSALYLCASSFGQGEVRGYTFGSGTRLTVV.

The chain has TRBV19 and TRBJ2-7, with a possible D match to TRBD2 (7 bases). Germline lookup yields CDR1 LNHDA and CDR2 SQIVND (reference sequence). This CDR3 comprises 12 residues. V was trimmed by 9 bases and J by 3 bases, leaving 12 bases between them. The CDR3 loop is CASGGGVYEQYF. The CDR3 DNA follows: TGTGCCAGCGGAGGGGGGGTCTACGAGCAGTACTTC.

The chain links TRBV5-1 to TRBJ2-7; D remains ambiguous. CDR1 and CDR2 from the germline V gene are SGHRS and YFSETQ. The V and J ends lost 1 base and 5 bases respectively, with 7 bases between them. The CDR3 is made up of 12 amino acids. The CDR3 spells CASSLSQDEQYF. The CDR3 DNA reads as TGCGCCAGCAGCTTGAGCCAGGACGAGCAGTACTTC.

Concerning this clone itself: Other nucleotide sequences from this sample produce the same CDR3. The V and J genes are TRBV9 and TRBJ1-4; D uncertain. The V gene lost 0 bases and the J gene lost 1 base, with 4 bases spanning the gap. The CDR3 has 14 amino acids. CDR1 and CDR2 (germline): SGDLS, YYNGEE. The CDR3 DNA follows: TGTGCCAGCAGCGTAGGAGGAACTAATGAAAAACTGTTTTTT. Its protein is CASSVGGTNEKLFF.

V and J are TRBV10-3 and TRBJ1-5; 7 bases fit TRBD1. The CDR3 loop spans 12 amino acids. The V gene's germline CDR1 is ENHRY and CDR2 SYGVKD. With 8 bases clipped from V and 7 bases from J, the junction kept 5 bases outside the gene matches. The CDR3 DNA is TGTGCCATCGGGGCAGGGGGGCAGCCCCAGCATTTT. Translation gives CAIGAGGQPQHF.

The chain recombines TRBV7-9 with TRBJ1-1; 7 bases line up with TRBD1. Germline loops: CDR1 SEHNR, CDR2 FQNEAQ (reference sequence). CDR3 length: 14 residues. J was trimmed by 1 base and V by 5 bases; bases with no gene match: 4. The CDR3 nucleotides are TGTGCCAGCAGCGTGGGGACAGAGAACACTGAAGCTTTCTTT. Encoded protein: CASSVGTENTEAFF.

The chain links TRBV28 to TRBJ2-1; 11 bases agree with TRBD1. The CDR3 has 16 amino acids. Germline CDR1 MDHEN, CDR2 SYDVKM. V lost 6 bases to trimming and J lost 9 bases; unmatched junction nucleotides: 13. The CDR3 protein is CASSLLAGTGGGEQFF. DNA of the CDR3: TGTGCCAGCAGCCTTTTAGCCGGGACAGGGGGGGGTGAGCAGTTCTTC.